The present entry profiles one T cell receptor (beta chain) with its context. The CDR3 spans 13 residues. V dropped 2 bases and J dropped 4 bases, with 9 bases sitting between them. In germline, CDR1 is SGHNT, CDR2 YENEEA. This sample is drawn from a study of PD-L1 blockade in urothelial cancer. Generated by immunoSEQ multiplex PCR, the TCRdb table keeps only in-frame clones and is missing some. The sample consists of 45,000 to 65,000 clones, over 75% of them appearing once. The rearrangement uses TRBV11-3 and TRBJ2-7, with D possibly matching TRBD1 (6 bases). Sequencing was performed on PBMCs, taken around atezolizumab (anti-PD-L1) treatment. The source is a man aged 35 to 55 with urothelial cancer. The CDR3 bases are TGTGCCAGCAGCTTATACAGGGAGTACGAGCAGTACTTC. Translated: CASSLYREYEQYF.